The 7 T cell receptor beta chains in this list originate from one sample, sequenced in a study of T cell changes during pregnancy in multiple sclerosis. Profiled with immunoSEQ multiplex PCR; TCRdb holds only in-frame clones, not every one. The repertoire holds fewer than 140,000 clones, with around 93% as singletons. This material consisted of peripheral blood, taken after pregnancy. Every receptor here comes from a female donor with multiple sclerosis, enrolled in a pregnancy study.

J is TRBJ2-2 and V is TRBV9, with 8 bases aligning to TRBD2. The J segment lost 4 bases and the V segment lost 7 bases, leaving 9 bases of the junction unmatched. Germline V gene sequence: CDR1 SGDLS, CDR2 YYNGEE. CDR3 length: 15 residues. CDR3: CASGPGLVSTGELFF. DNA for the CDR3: TGTGCCAGCGGTCCGGGACTAGTAAGCACCGGGGAGCTGTTTTTT. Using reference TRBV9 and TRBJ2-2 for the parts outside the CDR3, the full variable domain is DSGVTQTPKHLITATGQRVTLRCSPRSGDLSVYWYQQSLDQGLQFLIQYYNGEERAKGNILERFSAQQFPDLHSELNLSSLELGDSALYFCASGPGLVSTGELFFGEGSRLTVL.

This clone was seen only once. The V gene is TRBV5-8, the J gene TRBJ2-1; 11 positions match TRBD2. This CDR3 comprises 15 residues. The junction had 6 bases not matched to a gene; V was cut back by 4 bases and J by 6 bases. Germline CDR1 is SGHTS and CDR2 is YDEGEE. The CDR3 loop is CASSKLAGVANEQFF. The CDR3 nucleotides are TGTGCCAGCAGCAAACTAGCGGGAGTCGCCAATGAGCAGTTCTTC.

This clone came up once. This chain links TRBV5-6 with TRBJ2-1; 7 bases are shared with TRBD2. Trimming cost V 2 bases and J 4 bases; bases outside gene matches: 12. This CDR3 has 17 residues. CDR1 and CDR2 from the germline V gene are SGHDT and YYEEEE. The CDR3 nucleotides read TGTGCCAGCAGCTTAATAAAGCGGGGAGTGGGGTACAATGAGCAGTTCTTC. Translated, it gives CASSLIKRGVGYNEQFF.

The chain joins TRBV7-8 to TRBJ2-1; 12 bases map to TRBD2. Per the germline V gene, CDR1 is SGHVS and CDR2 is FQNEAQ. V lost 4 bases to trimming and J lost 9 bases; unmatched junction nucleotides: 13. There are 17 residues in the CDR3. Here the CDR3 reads CASSSRLAGAVGLEQFF. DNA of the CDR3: TGTGCCAGCAGCTCGCGACTAGCGGGAGCGGTTGGTCTTGAGCAGTTCTTC.

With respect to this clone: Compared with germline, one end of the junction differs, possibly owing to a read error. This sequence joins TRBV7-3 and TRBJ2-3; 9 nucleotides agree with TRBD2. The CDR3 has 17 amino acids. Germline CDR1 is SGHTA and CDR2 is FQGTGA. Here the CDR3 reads CASSPQIAGAGTDTQYF. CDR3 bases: TGTGCCAGCAGTCCACAAATAGCGGGGGCTGGCACGGATACGCAGTATTTT.

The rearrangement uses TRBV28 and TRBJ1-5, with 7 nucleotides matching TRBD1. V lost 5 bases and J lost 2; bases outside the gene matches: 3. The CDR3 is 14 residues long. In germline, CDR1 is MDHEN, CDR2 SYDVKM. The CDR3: CASSPTGRNQPQHF. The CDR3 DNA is TGTGCCAGCAGTCCGACAGGGCGCAATCAGCCCCAGCATTTT. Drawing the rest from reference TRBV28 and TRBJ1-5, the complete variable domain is DVKVTQSSRYLVKRTGEKVFLECVQDMDHENMFWYRQDPGLGLRLIYFSYDVKMKEKGDIPEGYSVSREKKERFSLILESASTNQTSMYLCASSPTGRNQPQHFGDGTRLSIL.

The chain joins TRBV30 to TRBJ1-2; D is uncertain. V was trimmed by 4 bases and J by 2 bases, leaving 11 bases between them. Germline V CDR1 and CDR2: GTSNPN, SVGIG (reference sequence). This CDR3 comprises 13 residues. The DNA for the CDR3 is TGTGCCTGGATTGACTCCGCGAACTATGGCTACACCTTC. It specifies CAWIDSANYGYTF.